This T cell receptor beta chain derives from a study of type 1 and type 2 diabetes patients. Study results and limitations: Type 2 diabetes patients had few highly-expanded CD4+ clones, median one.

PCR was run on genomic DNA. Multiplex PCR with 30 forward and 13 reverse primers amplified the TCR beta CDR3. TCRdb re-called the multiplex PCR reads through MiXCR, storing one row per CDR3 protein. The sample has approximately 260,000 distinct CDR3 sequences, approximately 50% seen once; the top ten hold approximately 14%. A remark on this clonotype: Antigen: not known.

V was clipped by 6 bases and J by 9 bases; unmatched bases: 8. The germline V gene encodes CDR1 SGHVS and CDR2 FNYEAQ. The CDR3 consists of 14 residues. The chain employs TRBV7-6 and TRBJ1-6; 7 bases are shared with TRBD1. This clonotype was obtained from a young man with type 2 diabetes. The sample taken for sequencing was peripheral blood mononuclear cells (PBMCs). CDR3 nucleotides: TGTGCCAGCAGTTCACAGGGGCACGCTTCACCCCTCCACTTT. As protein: CASSSQGHASPLHF.